Sequencing of this T cell receptor beta chain was carried out in a study of T cell changes during pregnancy in multiple sclerosis. Germline V lookup: CDR1 SGHAT, CDR2 FQDESV (reference sequence). The ends were cut back, 1 base at V and 5 bases at J, with 5 bases in the middle. The CDR3 loop spans 12 amino acids. Only in-frame clones appear in the TCRdb table, and some are missing; sequencing was by immunoSEQ multiplex PCR. In the table there are 100,000 or so clones, 90% of which are singletons. The TCR was taken from a female donor in good health, enrolled as a control in a pregnancy study. The specimen was peripheral blood, collected in the second trimester of pregnancy. The genes are TRBV11-1 and TRBJ1-2; TRBD1 might be the D (5 bases). The CDR3 DNA sequence: TGTGCCAGCAGCTTAGAGGGGTATGGCTACACCTTC. Translating gives CASSLEGYGYTF.